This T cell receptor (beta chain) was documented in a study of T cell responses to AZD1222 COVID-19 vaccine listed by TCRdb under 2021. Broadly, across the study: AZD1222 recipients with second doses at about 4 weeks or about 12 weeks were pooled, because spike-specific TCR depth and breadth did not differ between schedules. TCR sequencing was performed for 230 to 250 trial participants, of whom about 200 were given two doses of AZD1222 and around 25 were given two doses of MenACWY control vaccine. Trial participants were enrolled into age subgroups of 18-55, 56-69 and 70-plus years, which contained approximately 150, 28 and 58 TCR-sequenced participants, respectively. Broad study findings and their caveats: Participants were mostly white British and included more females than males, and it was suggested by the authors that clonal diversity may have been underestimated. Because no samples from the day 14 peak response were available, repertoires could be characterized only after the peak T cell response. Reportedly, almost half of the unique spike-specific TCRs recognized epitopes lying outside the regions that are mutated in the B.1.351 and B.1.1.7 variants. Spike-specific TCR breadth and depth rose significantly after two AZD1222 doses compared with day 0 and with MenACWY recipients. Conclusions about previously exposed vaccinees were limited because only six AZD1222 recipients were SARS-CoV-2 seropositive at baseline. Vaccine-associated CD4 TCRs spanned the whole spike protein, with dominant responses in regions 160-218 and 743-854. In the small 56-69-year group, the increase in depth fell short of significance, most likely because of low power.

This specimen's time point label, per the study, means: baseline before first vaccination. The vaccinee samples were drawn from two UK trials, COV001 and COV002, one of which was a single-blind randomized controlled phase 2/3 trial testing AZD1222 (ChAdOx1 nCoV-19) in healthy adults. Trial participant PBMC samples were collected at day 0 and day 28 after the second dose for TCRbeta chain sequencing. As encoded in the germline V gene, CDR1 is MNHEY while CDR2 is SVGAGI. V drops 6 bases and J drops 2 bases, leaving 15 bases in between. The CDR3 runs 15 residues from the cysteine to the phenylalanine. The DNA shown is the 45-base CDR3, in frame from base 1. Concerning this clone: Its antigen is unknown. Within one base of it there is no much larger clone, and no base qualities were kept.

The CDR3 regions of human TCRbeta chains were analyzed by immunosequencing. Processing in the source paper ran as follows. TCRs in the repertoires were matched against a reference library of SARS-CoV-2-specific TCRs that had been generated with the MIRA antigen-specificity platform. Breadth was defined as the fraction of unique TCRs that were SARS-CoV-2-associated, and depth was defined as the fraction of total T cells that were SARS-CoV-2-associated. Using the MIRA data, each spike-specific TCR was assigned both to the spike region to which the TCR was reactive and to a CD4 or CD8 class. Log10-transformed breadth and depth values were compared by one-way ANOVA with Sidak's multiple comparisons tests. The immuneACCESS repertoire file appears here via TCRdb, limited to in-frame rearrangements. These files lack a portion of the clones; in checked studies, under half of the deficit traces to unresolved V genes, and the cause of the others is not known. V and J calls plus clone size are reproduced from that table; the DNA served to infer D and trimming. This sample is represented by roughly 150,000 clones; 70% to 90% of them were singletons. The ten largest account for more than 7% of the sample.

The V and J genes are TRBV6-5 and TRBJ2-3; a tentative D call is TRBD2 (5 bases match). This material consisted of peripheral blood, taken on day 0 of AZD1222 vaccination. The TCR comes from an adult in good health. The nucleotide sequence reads TGTGCCAGCAGAACCGGCGGTCTAGCCACAGATACGCAGTATTTT. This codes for CASRTGGLATDTQYF.